The following is a TCR beta chain sequence with its context. The antigen is undetermined. The germline V and J ends were trimmed by 2 bases and 2 bases, with 7 bases remaining between them. Germline CDR1 is MDHEN and CDR2 is SYDVKM. The CDR3 spans 14 residues. Time point reported: week 47, end of study. Each vaccine dose was 300 ug of mutant IDH1 20-mer peptide, with topical imiquimod. Patients underwent eight vaccinations, which took place in weeks 1, 3, 5, 7, 11, 15, 19 and 23. Sequenced by immunoSEQ multiplex PCR; TCRdb stores in-frame clones only, minus some. The sample shows approximately 100,000 clones, roughly 90% of them seen only once. The data derive from a study of a mutant IDH1 vaccine in newly diagnosed glioma.

This clonotype was obtained from a woman between 50 and 59 years old with glioma. The V call is TRBV28, the J call TRBJ2-1; the D is unclear. The sequencing used PBMCs, collected from a glioma patient whose treatment included an IDH1 peptide vaccine. The CDR3 is CASSLVGAYNEQFF. CDR3 bases: TGTGCCAGCAGTTTAGTAGGAGCCTACAATGAGCAGTTCTTC.